These T cell receptor beta chains were read from a single sample in a study of spatial heterogeneity in lung cancer. TCRdb re-derived calls from the 5' RACE reads in MiXCR, one entry per CDR3 protein. The sample has about 21,000 distinct CDR3 sequences, 3.5% to 5% seen once. The specimen comprised PBMCs, sampled at surgery. All receptors derive from a male donor with early-stage non-small cell lung cancer. The CDR3 runs from the conserved cysteine through the conserved F or W. Fields, in order: J gene, clone size, D gene, V gene, CDR3 protein, CDR3 DNA. A D gene is named only where the DNA matches it firmly. Only part of the rows carry a size: once, few, many, or a class if the clone is expanded.

>TRBJ2-4|many|.|TRBV20-1
CSAKGGKLENIQYF
TGCAGTGCTAAGGGCGGGAAACTGGAAAACATTCAGTACTTC
>TRBJ1-1|medium-sized|TRBD1|TRBV20-1
CSARDFRGLDTEAFF
TGCAGTGCTAGAGACTTCAGGGGGCTGGACACTGAAGCTTTCTTT
>TRBJ2-1|many|TRBD2|TRBV7-8
CASSFLTSGGAGVNEQFF
TGTGCCAGCAGCTTCCTGACTAGCGGGGGGGCCGGTGTCAATGAGCAGTTCTTC
>TRBJ1-3|many|.|TRBV6-1
CASMGPNSGNTIYF
TGTGCCAGCATGGGACCGAACTCTGGAAACACCATATATTTT
>TRBJ1-5|medium-sized|.|TRBV12-3/TRBV12-4
CASSLGDQPQHF
TGTGCCAGCAGTTTAGGCGACCAGCCCCAGCATTTT
>TRBJ2-7|many|TRBD2|TRBV7-3
CASSLSGLARREQYF
TGTGCCAGCAGTTTATCGGGACTAGCGCGCAGGGAGCAGTACTTC
>TRBJ2-3|many|.|TRBV3-1
CASSQGIQAGTDTQYF
TGTGCCAGCAGTCAAGGGATTCAGGCGGGTACAGATACGCAGTATTTT
>TRBJ2-1|many|.|TRBV9
CASSSTVAPYNEQFF
TGTGCCAGCAGCTCTACAGTAGCCCCCTACAATGAGCAGTTCTTC
>TRBJ1-2|many|TRBD1|TRBV7-3
CASSFGTGSYRGYTF
TGTGCCAGCAGCTTCGGGACAGGTTCTTACCGTGGCTACACCTTC
>TRBJ2-3|many|.|TRBV28
CASSLVDTQYF
TGTGCCAGCAGTTTGGTGGATACGCAGTATTTT
>TRBJ1-2|.|.|TRBV18
CASSRTNYGYTF
TGTGCCAGCTCACGAACCAACTATGGCTACACCTTC
>TRBJ2-3|many|.|TRBV7-3
CASSLTRRDTQYF
TGTGCCAGCAGCTTAACAAGGAGGGATACGCAGTATTTT
>TRBJ1-3|.|TRBD1|TRBV5-1
CASAPVVQTGSIPSGNTIYF
TGCGCCAGCGCTCCTGTGGTTCAGACAGGGTCAATCCCCTCTGGAAACACCATATATTTT
>TRBJ1-5|.|.|TRBV27
CASSPGSNQPQHF
TGTGCCAGCAGCCCCGGAAGCAATCAGCCCCAGCATTTT
>TRBJ1-6|few|.|TRBV6-1
CASSEGMGSPLHF
TGTGCCAGCAGTGAAGGTATGGGATCACCCCTCCACTTT
>TRBJ1-5|many|TRBD1|TRBV27
CASSLTGVGSNQPQHF
TGTGCCAGCAGTTTGACAGGGGTGGGGAGCAATCAGCCCCAGCATTTT
>TRBJ1-2|few|.|TRBV7-2
CASSVDGLYGYTF
TGTGCCAGCAGCGTCGACGGTCTGTATGGCTACACCTTC
>TRBJ1-1|many|.|TRBV28
CASGSPQAPTEAFF
TGTGCCAGCGGAAGCCCACAGGCTCCCACTGAAGCTTTCTTT
>TRBJ1-6|many|.|TRBV6-5
CASRGETDNSPLHF
TGTGCCAGCAGGGGGGAGACGGATAATTCACCCCTCCACTTT
>TRBJ1-1|.|.|TRBV27
CASRYRGNTEAFF
TGTGCCAGCAGATACCGGGGGAACACTGAAGCTTTCTTT
>TRBJ2-2|many|TRBD2|TRBV29-1
CSASAGPSTGELFF
TGCAGCGCCTCAGCGGGACCGAGCACCGGGGAGCTGTTTTTT
>TRBJ2-7|few|.|TRBV4-2
CASSQDWSGGPYEQYF
TGTGCCAGCAGCCAAGATTGGTCCGGGGGACCCTACGAGCAGTACTTC
>TRBJ2-3|many|.|TRBV20-1
CSKRDPHTDTQYF
TGCAGCAAAAGGGACCCCCACACAGATACGCAGTATTTT
>TRBJ2-2|.|TRBD2|TRBV4-3
CASSQVPSGSPGELFF
TGCGCCAGCAGCCAAGTCCCTAGCGGGAGTCCCGGGGAGCTGTTTTTT